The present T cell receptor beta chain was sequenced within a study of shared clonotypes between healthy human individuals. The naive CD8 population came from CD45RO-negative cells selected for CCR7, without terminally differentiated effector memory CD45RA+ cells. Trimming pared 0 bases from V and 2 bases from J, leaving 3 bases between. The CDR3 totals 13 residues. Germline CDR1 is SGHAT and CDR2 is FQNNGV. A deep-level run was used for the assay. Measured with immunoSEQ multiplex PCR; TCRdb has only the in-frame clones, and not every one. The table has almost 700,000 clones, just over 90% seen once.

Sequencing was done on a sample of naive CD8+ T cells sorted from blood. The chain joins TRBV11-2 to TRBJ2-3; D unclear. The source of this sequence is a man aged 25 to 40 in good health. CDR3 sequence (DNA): TGTGCCAGCAGCTTAGAGAACACAGATACGCAGTATTTT. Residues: CASSLENTDTQYF.